This T cell receptor (beta chain) was captured in a study of T cell responses to AZD1222 COVID-19 vaccine. Second-dose schedules of about 4 or about 12 weeks were combined. Assay used: immunoSEQ multiplex PCR; TCRdb lists only in-frame clones, some missing. The repertoire holds fewer than 200,000 clones, 87% seen once, with approximately 1% in the top ten. V trimming: 0 bases; J trimming: 0 bases; junction bases outside the gene matches: 7. CDR3 size: 17 residues. CDR1 and CDR2 from the germline V gene are SGHDT and YYEEEE. A note on this clone: Its antigen is unidentified.

Study-wide points: There were mostly white British donors and more females than males, and clonal diversity was possibly underestimated. Spike-specific TCR depth and breadth grew after two AZD1222 doses. Seropositive AZD1222 recipients at baseline numbered only five to seven.

The specimen was peripheral blood, collected 28 days after the second AZD1222 dose. The genes are TRBV5-6 and TRBJ2-5; 8 nucleotides match TRBD1. The origin of this receptor is an adult who received the AZD1222 COVID-19 vaccine. The CDR3 loop reads CASSLDRGAGNQETQYF. CDR3 DNA sequence: TGTGCCAGCAGCTTGGACAGGGGGGCCGGGAACCAAGAGACCCAGTACTTC.